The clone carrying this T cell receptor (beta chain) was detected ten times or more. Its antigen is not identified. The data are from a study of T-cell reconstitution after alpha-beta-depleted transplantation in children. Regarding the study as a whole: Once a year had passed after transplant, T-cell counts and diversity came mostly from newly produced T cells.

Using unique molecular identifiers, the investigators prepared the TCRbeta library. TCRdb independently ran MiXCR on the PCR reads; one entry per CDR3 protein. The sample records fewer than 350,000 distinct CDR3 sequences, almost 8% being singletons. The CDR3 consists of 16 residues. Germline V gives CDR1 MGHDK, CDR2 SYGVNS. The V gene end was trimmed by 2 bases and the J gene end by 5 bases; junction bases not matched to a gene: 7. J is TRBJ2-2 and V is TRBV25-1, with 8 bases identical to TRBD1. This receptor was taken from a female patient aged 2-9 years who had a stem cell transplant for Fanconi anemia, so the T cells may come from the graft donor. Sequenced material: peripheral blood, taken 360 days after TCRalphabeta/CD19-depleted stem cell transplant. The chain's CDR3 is CASSEQGGQGTGELFF. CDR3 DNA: TGTGCCAGCAGTGAACAAGGAGGACAGGGAACCGGGGAGCTGTTTTTT. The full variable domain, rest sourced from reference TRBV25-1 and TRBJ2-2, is EADIYQTPRYLVIGTGKKITLECSQTMGHDKMYWYQQDPGMELHLIHYSYGVNSTEKGDLSSESTVSRIRTEHFPLTLESARPSHTSQYLCASSEQGGQGTGELFFGEGSRLTVL.